The 26 T cell receptor beta chains below all came from one sample that was sequenced in a study of control samples from healthy donors and cancer patients. Here immunoSEQ multiplex PCR was the method, and the copy in TCRdb shows in-frame clones only, minus some. The data show some 99,000 clones, with more than 85% seen just once and about 16% held by the top ten. Material: blood. These receptors originate from a woman in her fifties or sixties in good health.

This clone was counted a few times. The V gene is TRBV30, the J gene TRBJ1-2; unclear D gene. The CDR3 covers 14 residues. Trimming removed 3 bases at V and 1 base at J, with 12 bases between. The germline V gene has CDR1 GTSNPN and CDR2 SVGIG (reference sequence). The chain's CDR3 is CAWRGGWGNYGYTF. CDR3 sequence (DNA): TGTGCCTGGAGGGGTGGCTGGGGTAACTATGGCTACACCTTC.

This chain links TRBV12-3 or TRBV12-4 with TRBJ1-2, with unresolved D. This CDR3 contains 12 residues. V lost 5 bases and J 4 bases, leaving 8 bases between the germline ends. CDR3 in DNA: TGTGCCAGCAGTCCTCGGACCTATGGCTACACCTTC. It yields the protein CASSPRTYGYTF.

The CDR3 sequence: CASSYSGYGYTF. The CDR3 DNA sequence: TGTGCCAGCAGTTACTCAGGCTATGGCTACACCTTC. V is TRBV6-5 and J is TRBJ1-2; D not certain. With 0 bases removed from V and 4 bases from J, the gap between germline ends came to 3 bases. The CDR3 runs 12 residues. The germline CDR1 and CDR2 sequences are MNHEY and SVGAGI.

The CDR3 bases are TGTGCCAGCAGCGAACTAGCGGGGGGGCGGAGTGAGCAGTTCTTC. Translation: CASSELAGGRSEQFF. The chain employs TRBV5-4 and TRBJ2-1, with TRBD2 matching 13 bases. The CDR3 has 15 residues. Per the germline V gene, CDR1 is SGHNT and CDR2 is YYREEE (reference sequence). Germline trimming cut 4 bases from V and 9 bases from J; bases unmatched to any gene: 7.

The gene calls are TRBV4-1 and TRBJ2-2; 9 nucleotides align to TRBD1. Germline values: CDR1 MGHRA, CDR2 YSYEKL. V lost 1 base and J lost 0; bases outside the gene matches: 3. The length of the CDR3 is 17 residues. CDR3 coding DNA: TGCGCCAGCAGCCAAGCCGGGACAGGGCCGAACACCGGGGAGCTGTTTTTT. Protein: CASSQAGTGPNTGELFF.

V gene TRBV6-6 combines with J gene TRBJ2-3; D call uncertain. Germline V gene lookup returns CDR1 MNHNY and CDR2 SVGAGI (reference sequence). CDR3 size: 13 residues. Trimming left V 4 bases short and J 2 bases short, with 7 bases between. The CDR3 is CASSSFSTDTQYF. The CDR3 DNA is TGTGCCAGCAGTTCCTTTTCCACAGATACGCAGTATTTT.

J is TRBJ2-5 and V is TRBV27; possible D gene TRBD1, 5 bases. Trimming removed 7 bases from V and 3 bases from J, with 12 bases in between. CDR1 and CDR2 (germline): MNHEY, SMNVEV (reference sequence). The CDR3 runs 13 residues. In nucleotides, the CDR3 is TGTGCCAGCAAGGCCAGGGAAAAAGAGACCCAGTACTTC. Protein: CASKAREKETQYF.

The chain links TRBV6-5 to TRBJ1-5; possible D gene TRBD1, 5 bases. The germline V and J ends were trimmed by 2 bases and 4 bases, with 12 bases remaining between them. This CDR3 region has 15 residues. Germline CDR1 reads MNHEY; CDR2 reads SVGAGI. As DNA, the CDR3 is TGTGCCAGCAGTTACGGGAGGGACCTGAATCAGCCCCAGCATTTT. It specifies CASSYGRDLNQPQHF.

This rearrangement joins TRBV25-1 to TRBJ2-1; 9 bases agree with TRBD2. This CDR3 region has 16 residues. V trimming: 8 bases; J trimming: 6 bases; junction bases outside the gene matches: 14. Germline CDR1 and CDR2: MGHDK and SYGVNS. The CDR3 sequence: CASVTSPAGGANEQFF. CDR3 coding DNA: TGTGCCAGCGTAACCTCTCCCGCGGGGGGGGCCAATGAGCAGTTCTTC.

The V and J genes are TRBV3-1 (or the pseudogene TRBV3-2) and TRBJ1-3, with TRBD1 as a possible D gene (6 bases). Trimming left V 3 bases short and J 4 bases short, with 13 bases between. This CDR3 contains 15 residues. CDR1 is LGHDT and CDR2 is YNNKEL in the germline V gene (reference sequence). CDR3 coding DNA: TGTGCCAGCAGCCATAGGGGACACCAGGGAAACACCATATATTTT. Protein product: CASSHRGHQGNTIYF.

The rearrangement uses TRBV5-4 and TRBJ2-5; D is uncertain. This CDR3 contains 13 residues. CDR1 and CDR2 (germline): SGHNT, YYREEE (reference sequence). The germline V and J ends were trimmed by 4 bases and 5 bases, with 12 bases remaining between them. The CDR3, as DNA: TGTGCCAGCAGCCTTCGGATGGGGGAGACCCAGTACTTC. Its protein is CASSLRMGETQYF.

This chain links TRBV2 with TRBJ1-2; D not resolved. Germline V gene sequence: CDR1 SNHLY, CDR2 FYNNEI. This CDR3 region has 14 residues. V lost 2 bases, J lost 8 bases, and 15 bases lay in between. CDR3 coding DNA: TGTGCCAGCAGTGAATTTAGGGTCGTAGAGGGCTACACCTTC. Amino acids: CASSEFRVVEGYTF.

V and J are TRBV7-9 and TRBJ2-7; 9 bases are shared with TRBD2. CDR3 length: 19 amino acids. V was pared by 5 bases and J by 0 bases, with 17 bases of the junction left unmatched. In germline, CDR1 is SEHNR, CDR2 FQNEAQ (reference sequence). In DNA, the CDR3 is TGTGCCAGCAGCCCGGATGGACTAGCGCTAATCGAGGACTCCTACGAGCAGTACGTC. Its protein is CASSPDGLALIEDSYEQYV.

The V call is TRBV27, the J call TRBJ1-2; 8 positions match TRBD1. V gave up 5 bases and J gave up 4 bases; unmatched junction bases: 18. The CDR3 is made up of 18 amino acids. From germline, CDR1 is MNHEY and CDR2 SMNVEV (reference sequence). The chain's CDR3 is CASSIYRDRRQTRYGYTF. CDR3 sequence (DNA): TGTGCCAGCAGTATATACCGGGACAGGCGTCAGACGCGCTATGGCTACACCTTC.

V gene TRBV6-5 combines with J gene TRBJ1-4; the D is unclear. V was clipped by 6 bases and J by 10 bases, with 12 bases between them. Per the germline V gene, CDR1 is MNHEY and CDR2 is SVGAGI. This CDR3 contains 12 residues. CDR3 nucleotide sequence: TGTGCCAGCAGCCCCGGTTGGCGAAAACTGTTTTTT. This gives the protein CASSPGWRKLFF.

J is TRBJ2-3 and V is TRBV6-5; D possibly corresponds to TRBD1 (5 bases). Germline loops: CDR1 MNHEY, CDR2 SVGAGI. V gave up 7 bases and J gave up 4 bases, with 18 bases separating them. The CDR3 spans 15 residues. The CDR3 sequence: CASIRRVGSADTQYF. The CDR3 DNA sequence: TGTGCCAGCATCCGCAGGGTCGGCAGTGCAGATACGCAGTATTTT.

The chain is built from TRBV9 and TRBJ2-1; 15 bases are shared with TRBD2. CDR1 SGDLS and CDR2 YYNGEE come from the germline V gene. This CDR3 region has 19 residues. Germline trimming cut 0 bases from V and 5 bases from J; bases unmatched to any gene: 9. CDR3 DNA: TGTGCCAGCAGCGTAGCTCCCCGGACTAGCGGGGGGGCGAACAATGAGCAGTTCTTC. Encoded protein: CASSVAPRTSGGANNEQFF.

The chain couples TRBV6-5 to TRBJ1-1; D unclear. Germline lookup yields CDR1 MNHEY and CDR2 SVGAGI. The ends were cut back, 6 bases at V and 0 bases at J, with 17 bases in the middle. The CDR3 totals 16 residues. CDR3 in amino acids: CASSYTTVFMNTEAFF. As DNA, the CDR3 is TGTGCCAGCAGCTACACGACGGTTTTCATGAACACTGAAGCTTTCTTT.

In DNA form, the CDR3 reads TGTGCCAGCAGTTCAACCGGATACACAGGGGGCAGGAGCAATCAGCCCCAGCATTTT. It translates to CASSSTGYTGGRSNQPQHF. The chain joins TRBV27 to TRBJ1-5, with 9 bases fitting TRBD1. Per germline, CDR1 MNHEY and CDR2 SMNVEV (reference sequence). The V and J ends lost 4 bases and 1 base, in that order; junction bases with no gene match: 14. The CDR3 contains 19 residues.

This clone was counted once. The gene calls are TRBV15 and TRBJ2-1; D remains ambiguous. CDR3 size: 14 residues. The V gene's germline CDR1 is LNHNV and CDR2 YYDKDF (reference sequence). Trimming shortened V by 5 bases and J by 3 bases, and 11 bases separated the two germline ends. CDR3 amino acids: CATSPLRVYNEQFF. CDR3 DNA: TGTGCCACCAGCCCGTTGAGAGTCTACAATGAGCAGTTCTTC.

This clone was observed a few times. The chain combines TRBV7-2 with TRBJ1-1; perhaps TRBD1 as D (5 bases). The length of the CDR3 is 14 residues. Germline CDR1 is SGHTA and CDR2 is FQGNSA. V was cut by 5 bases and J by 5 bases, with 15 bases left in between. The CDR3 region is CASSPKTRGTEAFF. In nucleotides, the CDR3 is TGTGCCAGCAGCCCAAAGACCCGGGGGACTGAAGCTTTCTTT.

The CDR3 here is CASRKAGGSYGYTF. CDR3 DNA: TGTGCCAGCCGGAAGGCAGGGGGCAGCTATGGCTACACCTTC. V is TRBV2 and J is TRBJ1-2; 8 positions agree with TRBD1. The CDR3 extends over 14 amino acids. The J segment lost 4 bases and the V segment lost 8 bases, leaving 9 bases of the junction unmatched. CDR1 is SNHLY and CDR2 is FYNNEI in the germline V gene.

This chain uses TRBV28 with TRBJ2-7; TRBD2 is a possible D gene (7 bases). V lost 7 bases, J lost 2 bases, and 18 bases lay in between. Germline assignment: CDR1 MDHEN and CDR2 SYDVKM. The CDR3 contains 15 residues. This CDR3 reads CASTPGGVDTYEQYV. The CDR3 DNA sequence: TGTGCCAGCACCCCGGGGGGCGTAGATACCTACGAGCAGTACGTC.

Note on this clone: One junction end does not reproduce the germline sequence, and a read error may be involved. The V and J genes are TRBV6-5 and TRBJ1-2, with D uncertain. The CDR3 is 13 amino acids. Germline CDR1 is MNHEY and CDR2 is SVGAGI. The chain's CDR3 is CASSSVGVSGYAF. For the CDR3, the DNA is TGTGCCAGCAGTTCTGTAGGAGTGAGTGGCTACGCCTTC.

The rearrangement uses TRBV6-5 and TRBJ1-2, with 7 bases identical to TRBD1. The CDR3 is 12 amino acids. The ends lost 6 bases at V and 8 bases at J; junction bases unmatched: 6. Germline V CDR1 and CDR2: MNHEY, SVGAGI. The chain's CDR3 is CASREGARGYTF. The CDR3 bases are TGTGCCAGCAGGGAGGGGGCTAGGGGCTACACCTTC.

This clone appeared once. The chain joins TRBV7-7 to TRBJ2-2; 10 bases line up with TRBD2. The germline V gene has CDR1 SSHAT and CDR2 FNYEAQ (reference sequence). The CDR3 contains 15 residues. V gave up 5 bases and J gave up 5 bases; unmatched junction bases: 5. The CDR3 region has the DNA TGTGCCAGCAGCGCTAGCGGGAGAGAGACCGGGGAGCTGTTTTTT. It encodes CASSASGRETGELFF. Full variable domain (rest looked up from reference TRBV7-7 and TRBJ2-2): GAGVSQSPRYKVTKRGQDVTLRCDPISSHATLYWYQQALGQGPEFLTYFNYEAQPDKSGLPSDRFSAERPEGSISTLTIQRTEQRDSAMYRCASSASGRETGELFFGEGSRLTVL.